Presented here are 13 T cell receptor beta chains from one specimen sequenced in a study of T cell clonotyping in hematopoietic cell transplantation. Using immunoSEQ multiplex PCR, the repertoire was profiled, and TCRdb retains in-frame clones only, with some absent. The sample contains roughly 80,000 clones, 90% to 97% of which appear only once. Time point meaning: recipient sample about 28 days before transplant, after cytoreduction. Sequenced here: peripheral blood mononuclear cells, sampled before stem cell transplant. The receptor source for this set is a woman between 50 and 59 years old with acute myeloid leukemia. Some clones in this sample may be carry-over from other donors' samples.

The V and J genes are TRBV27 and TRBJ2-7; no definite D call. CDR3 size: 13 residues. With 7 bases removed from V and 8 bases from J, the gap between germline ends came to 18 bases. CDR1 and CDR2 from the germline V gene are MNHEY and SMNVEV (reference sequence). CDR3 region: CASTPPRGIQQYF. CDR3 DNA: TGTGCCAGCACCCCCCCCCGTGGTATCCAGCAGTACTTC.

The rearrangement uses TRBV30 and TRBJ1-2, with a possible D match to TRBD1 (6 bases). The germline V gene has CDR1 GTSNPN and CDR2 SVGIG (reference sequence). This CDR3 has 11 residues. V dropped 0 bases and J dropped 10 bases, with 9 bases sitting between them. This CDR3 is CAWSVQGIYTF. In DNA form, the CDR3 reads TGTGCCTGGAGTGTACAGGGTATCTACACCTTC.

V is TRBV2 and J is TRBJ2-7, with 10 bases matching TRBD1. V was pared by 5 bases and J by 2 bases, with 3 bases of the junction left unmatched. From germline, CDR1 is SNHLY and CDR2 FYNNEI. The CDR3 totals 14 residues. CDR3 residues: CASSRQGATYEQYF. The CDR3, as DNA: TGTGCCAGCAGTCGACAGGGGGCGACCTACGAGCAGTACTTC.

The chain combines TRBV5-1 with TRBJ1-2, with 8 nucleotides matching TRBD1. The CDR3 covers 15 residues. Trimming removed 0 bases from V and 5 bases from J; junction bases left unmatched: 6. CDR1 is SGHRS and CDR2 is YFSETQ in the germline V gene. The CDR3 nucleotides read TGCGCCAGCAGCTTGGAGGGGGGACAGGAATATGGCTACACCTTC. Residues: CASSLEGGQEYGYTF.

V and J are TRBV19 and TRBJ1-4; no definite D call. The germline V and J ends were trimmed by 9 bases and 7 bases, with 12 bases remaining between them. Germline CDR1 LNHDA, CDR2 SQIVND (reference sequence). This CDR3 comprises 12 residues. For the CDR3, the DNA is TGTGCCAGCCGACATCGAGCTGAAAAACTGTTTTTT. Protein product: CASRHRAEKLFF.

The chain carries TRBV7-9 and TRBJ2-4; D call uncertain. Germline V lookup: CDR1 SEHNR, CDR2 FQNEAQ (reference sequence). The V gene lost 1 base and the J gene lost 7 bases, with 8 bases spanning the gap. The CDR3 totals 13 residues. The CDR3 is CASSLGGTNIQYF. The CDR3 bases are TGTGCCAGCAGCTTAGGGGGAACCAACATTCAGTACTTC.

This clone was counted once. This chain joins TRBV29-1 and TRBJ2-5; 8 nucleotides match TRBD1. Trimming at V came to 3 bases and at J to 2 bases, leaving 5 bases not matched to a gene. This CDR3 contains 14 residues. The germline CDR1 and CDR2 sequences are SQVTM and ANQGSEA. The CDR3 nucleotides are TGCAGCGTTGAGGGACAGGTTAGGCAAGAGACCCAGTACTTC. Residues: CSVEGQVRQETQYF. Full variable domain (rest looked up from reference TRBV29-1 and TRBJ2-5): SAVISQKPSRDICQRGTSLTIQCQVDSQVTMMFWYRQQPGQSLTLIATANQGSEATYESGFVIDKFPISRPNLTFSTLTVSNMSPEDSSIYLCSVEGQVRQETQYFGPGTRLLVL.

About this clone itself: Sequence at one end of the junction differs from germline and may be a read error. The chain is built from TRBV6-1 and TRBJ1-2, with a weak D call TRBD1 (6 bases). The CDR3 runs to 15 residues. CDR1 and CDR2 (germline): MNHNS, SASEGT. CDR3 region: CASREGGADPYGYTF. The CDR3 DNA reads TGTGCCAGCAGAGAAGGGGGTGCCGACCCCTATGGCTACACCTTC.

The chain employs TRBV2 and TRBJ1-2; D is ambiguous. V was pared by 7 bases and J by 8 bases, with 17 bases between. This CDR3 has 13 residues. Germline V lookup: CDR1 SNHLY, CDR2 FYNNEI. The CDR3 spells CASNPTPRGGYTF. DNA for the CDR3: TGTGCCAGCAACCCCACCCCCCGCGGCGGCTACACCTTC.

The CDR3 nucleotides read TGCGCCAGCAGCCCCTCCCGCTGGGACACCGGGGAGCTGTTTTTT. Translated, it gives CASSPSRWDTGELFF. The V gene is TRBV4-1, the J gene TRBJ2-2; D unresolved. With 4 bases removed from V and 3 bases from J, the gap between germline ends came to 12 bases. CDR1 and CDR2 from the germline V gene are MGHRA and YSYEKL. CDR3 length equals 15 residues.

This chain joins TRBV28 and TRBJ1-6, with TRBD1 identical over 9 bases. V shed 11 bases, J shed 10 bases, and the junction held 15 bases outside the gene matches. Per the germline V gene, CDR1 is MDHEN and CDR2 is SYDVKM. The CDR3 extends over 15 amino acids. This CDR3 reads CALGRGDRELSPLHF. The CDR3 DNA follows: TGTGCCCTGGGCCGGGGGGACAGGGAATTGTCACCCCTCCACTTT.

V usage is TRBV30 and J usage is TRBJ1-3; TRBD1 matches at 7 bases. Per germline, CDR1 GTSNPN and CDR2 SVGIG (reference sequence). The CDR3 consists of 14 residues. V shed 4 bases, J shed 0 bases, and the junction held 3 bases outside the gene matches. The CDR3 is CAWMGQLSGNTIYF. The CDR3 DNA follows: TGTGCCTGGATGGGACAGCTCTCTGGAAACACCATATATTTT.

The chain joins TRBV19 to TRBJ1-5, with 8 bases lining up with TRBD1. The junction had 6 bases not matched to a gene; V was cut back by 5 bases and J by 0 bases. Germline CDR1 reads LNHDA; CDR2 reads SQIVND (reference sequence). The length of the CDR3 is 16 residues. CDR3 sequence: CASSEGGQVSNQPQHF. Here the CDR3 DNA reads TGTGCCAGTAGTGAGGGGGGACAGGTTAGCAATCAGCCCCAGCATTTT.